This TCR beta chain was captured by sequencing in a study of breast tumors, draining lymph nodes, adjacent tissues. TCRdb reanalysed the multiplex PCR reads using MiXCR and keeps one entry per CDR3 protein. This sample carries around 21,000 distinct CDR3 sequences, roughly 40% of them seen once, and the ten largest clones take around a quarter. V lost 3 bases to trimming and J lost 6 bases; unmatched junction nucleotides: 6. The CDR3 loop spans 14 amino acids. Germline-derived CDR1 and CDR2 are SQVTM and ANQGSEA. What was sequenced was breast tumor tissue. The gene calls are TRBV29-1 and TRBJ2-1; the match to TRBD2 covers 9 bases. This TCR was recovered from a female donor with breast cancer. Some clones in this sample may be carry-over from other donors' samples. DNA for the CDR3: TGCAGCGTTGATCTTAGCGGGGGTGGCAATGAGCAGTTCTTC. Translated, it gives CSVDLSGGGNEQFF.